This is a list of T cell receptor beta chains from one sample in a study of T cell responses to AZD1222 COVID-19 vaccine. Sequencing was performed with immunoSEQ multiplex PCR; in TCRdb, only in-frame clones are kept and a portion is missing. Of roughly 70,000 clones in the sample, roughly 80% are singletons; the top ten hold under 6%. The sequencing used peripheral blood, collected on day 0 of AZD1222 vaccination. The receptor set was obtained from an adult in good health. CDR3s leave out the opening cysteine and the closing phenylalanine or tryptophan. The order of the fields is V gene, CDR3 protein.

>TRBV7-2
ASSLSTGYNQPQH
>TRBV9
ASSVVGTGGEKLF
>TRBV4-3
ASSPSGDNSYEQY
>TRBV5-1
ASSSGTGLGTEAF
>TRBV30
AWSASHGAEAF
>TRBV12-3/TRBV12-4
ASSPTGSSLH
>TRBV5-1
ASNPIGQGAVEAF
>TRBV9
ASSVAAGSYEQY
>TRBV6-5
ASSYGAVRPYEQY
>TRBV19
ASSISGGLADTQY
>TRBV28
ASSNSGAGEQY
>TRBV7-2
ASSPQGGATDTQY
>TRBV29-1
SVEERQGFMDTIY
>TRBV5-1
ASNRGTDEKLF
>TRBV9
ASSPGTSGVYNEQF
>TRBV7-3
ASRPRGGLDNEQF
>TRBV6-1
ASSLRLAGGGEQY
>TRBV7-8
ASSTGVGTGLGKLF
>TRBV4-1
ASSRLPGLAGQETQY
>TRBV4-2
ASSQDVTGTSGSQETQY